This TCR beta chain was documented in a study of CD8 T cells in Susac syndrome. Study in general: Each patient with Susac syndrome, at the time of blood draw, was therapy-naive, on corticosteroids, or on intravenous immunoglobulin alone. Study-level findings and limits: The CD4+ T cell repertoires in Susac syndrome were not clonally expanded.

Sequencing of TCR beta, carried out with a high-throughput approach, was applied to CD8+ and CD4+ T cells from the blood. A note on this clonotype: The target antigen is unknown.

The germline V gene has CDR1 SGHRS and CDR2 YFSETQ. Trimming took 2 bases from V and 6 from J, leaving 13 bases between them. The CDR3 sequence is 14 residues long. Random-hexamer reverse transcription was applied to roughly 0.5 to 1 ug RNA. An immunoSEQ multiplex PCR generated amplified TCR beta CDR3 products spanning 54 Vbeta and 13 Jbeta. TCRdb re-derived calls from the immunoSEQ multiplex PCR reads in MiXCR, one entry per CDR3 protein. The data contain roughly 180,000 distinct CDR3 sequences, roughly 94% of them seen just once; the ten biggest clones take up approximately 0.099%. This chain connects TRBV5-1 to TRBJ2-3; D is perhaps TRBD1 (5 bases). Sequencing input: CD4+ T cells from PBMCs. This sequence was found in a human donor with Susac syndrome. CDR3 nucleotide sequence: TGCGCCAGCAGCTTAACAGGTCGCCCGGATACGCAGTATTTT. Its protein product is CASSLTGRPDTQYF.